The rows below give T cell receptor beta chains drawn from one sample of a study of regulatory T cells in long-lasting Graves disease. TCRdb called the multiplex PCR reads again in MiXCR, with one record for every CDR3 protein. The data contain about 620,000 distinct CDR3 sequences, approximately 15% of them singletons. This sample was shared with a second study, whose subject was T cells in Graves' hyperthyroidism and ophthalmopathy.

The specimen was peripheral blood mononuclear cells (PBMCs), collected at new diagnosis, from a patient treated with antithyroid drugs. The receptors here all came from a woman in her thirties with Graves disease. Both conserved end residues are part of each CDR3. D genes are given only for firm matches. Clone size appears in some rows only: once, few, many, or a class for an expanded clone.

d_gene	v_gene	abundance	j_gene	CDR3nt	CDR3aa
TRBD2	TRBV2	many	TRBJ2-3	TGTGCCAGCAGTGGACTAGCGGGTAACACAGATACGCAGTATTTT	CASSGLAGNTDTQYF
NA	TRBV15	many	TRBJ1-2	TGTGCCACCAGCAAGGGCCCAGGGGCCCTTAACTATGGCTACACCTTC	CATSKGPGALNYGYTF
TRBD1	TRBV20-1	many	TRBJ2-7	TGCAGTGCTAGATCCCGGGACAGGGGGACTTTCTACGAGCAGTACTTC	CSARSRDRGTFYEQYF
TRBD1	TRBV7-2	many	TRBJ2-7	TGTGCCAGCAGTTGGACAGGGGGCTCCTACGAGCAGTACTTC	CASSWTGGSYEQYF
NA	TRBV28	NA	TRBJ2-5	TGTGCCAGCAGTATTTCGACAGTCCAAGAGACCCAGTACTTC	CASSISTVQETQYF
NA	TRBV5-1	NA	TRBJ2-3	TGCGCCAGTTCAGCGGCCTGGGGTAGAGATACGCAGTATTTT	CASSAAWGRDTQYF
NA	TRBV20-1	NA	TRBJ2-1	TGCAGTGCTAGAAAGGGTGGGACCCCTCCCTCAAGCTCCTACAATGAGCAGTTCTTC	CSARKGGTPPSSSYNEQFF
TRBD1	TRBV5-1	many	TRBJ2-3	TGTGCCAGCAGCCGACAGGGCGACACAGATACGCAGTATTTT	CASSRQGDTDTQYF
NA	TRBV6-5	NA	TRBJ1-1	TGTGCCAGCAGTTACCCTTTGACAGAGATAAACACTGAAGCTTTCTTT	CASSYPLTEINTEAFF
TRBD1	TRBV28	many	TRBJ2-7	TGTGCCAGCAAAACCGGGACAGCTGCCTACGAGCAGTACTTC	CASKTGTAAYEQYF
TRBD1	TRBV6-2/TRBV6-3	few	TRBJ1-1	TGTGCCAGCAGTTCCCAGGGGGAGGTCACTGAAGCTTTCTTT	CASSSQGEVTEAFF
TRBD1	TRBV30	NA	TRBJ2-2	TGTGCCTGGAGGGAGACAGGGTCCTCTCGAAACACCGGGGAGCTGTTTTTT	CAWRETGSSRNTGELFF
TRBD1	TRBV20-1	many	TRBJ2-7	TGCAGTGCGGGACAGGTTACTGGGACCTACGAGCAGTACTTC	CSAGQVTGTYEQYF
TRBD1	TRBV2	many	TRBJ2-5	TGTGCCAGCAGTACAGGGGGCTCCTTGGTAGAGACCCAGTACTTC	CASSTGGSLVETQYF
NA	TRBV12-3/TRBV12-4	many	TRBJ2-4	TGTGCCAGCAGTTTGGGAGGGGGGCTTAACATTCAGTACTTC	CASSLGGGLNIQYF
NA	TRBV28	many	TRBJ1-2	TGTGCCAGCAGTTTAAGAAAGGAAGGAGTAGGTGGCTACACCTTC	CASSLRKEGVGGYTF
NA	TRBV12-3/TRBV12-4	many	TRBJ2-3	TGTGCCAGCTGCCGCGGGGAGGCAAAAGATACGCAGTATTTT	CASCRGEAKDTQYF
NA	TRBV30	few	TRBJ2-2	TGTGCCTGGAGTAGATTTACCGGGGAGCTGTTTTTT	CAWSRFTGELFF
NA	TRBV28	many	TRBJ1-5	TGTGCCAGCCGTCGCCCAGACTTACGGAGTCAGCCCCAGCATTTT	CASRRPDLRSQPQHF
TRBD1	TRBV7-2	NA	TRBJ2-3	TGTGCCAGCAGCTACAGGGGGGCCGGCACAGATACGCAGTATTTT	CASSYRGAGTDTQYF
NA	TRBV11-2	many	TRBJ1-2	TGTGCCAGCAGCGGGACTTCAGGCTATGGCTACACCTTC	CASSGTSGYGYTF
NA	TRBV12-5	few	TRBJ2-1	TGTGCTAGTGGTTTGGGACTAGAAGGGGTCAATGAGCAGTTCTTC	CASGLGLEGVNEQFF
NA	TRBV2	many	TRBJ2-5	TGTGCCAGCAAAGTCCAGACCCAGTACTTC	CASKVQTQYF
NA	TRBV5-1	few	TRBJ2-2	TGCGCCAGCAGCAGAGAACCCACCGGGGAGCTGTTTTTT	CASSREPTGELFF
NA	TRBV28	few	TRBJ2-3	TGTGCCAGCAGTCCCAGGGGGGTAAAGCAGTATTTT	CASSPRGVKQYF
TRBD1	TRBV7-6	few	TRBJ2-5	TGTGCCAGCGGAAGGGACAGGTGGATCGAGACCCAGTACTTC	CASGRDRWIETQYF
TRBD2	TRBV12-3/TRBV12-4	NA	TRBJ2-5	TGTGCCAGCAGTTACACTAGCGGGAGGTTTGAGACCCAGTACTTC	CASSYTSGRFETQYF
NA	TRBV14	many	TRBJ1-2	TGTGCCAGCAGCCAAGTCGCCATGGATGGCTACACCTTC	CASSQVAMDGYTF
TRBD1	TRBV9	few	TRBJ2-5	TGTGCCAGCAGCGTAGGGCGCCCAGGGGGCGCGCAGGAGACCCAGTACTTC	CASSVGRPGGAQETQYF
TRBD2	TRBV5-1	NA	TRBJ2-2	TGCGCCAGCAGCTTGGGAGTAGCGGGAGGGCCGGGCGTAGACACCGGGGAGCTGTTTTTT	CASSLGVAGGPGVDTGELFF
NA	TRBV5-1	many	TRBJ1-1	TGCGCCAGCAGCTTGGATTGGAGGGACACTGAAGCTTTCTTT	CASSLDWRDTEAFF
NA	TRBV30	NA	TRBJ1-2	TGTGCCTGGAGTGAAGACAGTAACTATGGCTACACCTTC	CAWSEDSNYGYTF
TRBD1	TRBV20-1	many	TRBJ1-6	TGCAGTGCTAGAGAGTCGGGACAGGGCCCTCTTAATTCACCCCTCCACTTT	CSARESGQGPLNSPLHF
NA	TRBV2	many	TRBJ2-6	TGTGCCACCACGGACACGTCTGCTCCGGGGGGGGCCAACGTCCTGACTTTC	CATTDTSAPGGANVLTF
TRBD1	TRBV30	NA	TRBJ2-5	TGTGCCTGGAGTGCCCAGACAGGGGCCGAGACCCAGTACTTC	CAWSAQTGAETQYF
NA	TRBV7-9	many	TRBJ2-7	TGTGCCAGCAGCTCACCGACAAACTCCTACGAGCAGTACTTC	CASSSPTNSYEQYF
NA	TRBV5-1	few	TRBJ2-5	TGCGCCAGCAGCTTGGAAAAGGGTTATCGGGAGACCCAGTACTTC	CASSLEKGYRETQYF
TRBD1	TRBV29-1	NA	TRBJ2-3	TGCAGCGTTGAACGGGACAGGTACACAGATACGCAGTATTTT	CSVERDRYTDTQYF
TRBD1	TRBV20-1	many	TRBJ2-1	TGCAGTGCCAGTGGGACAGGGGTTGCCGATGAGCAGTTCTTC	CSASGTGVADEQFF
NA	TRBV7-3	NA	TRBJ2-7	TGTGCCAGCAGCCCACACTCTGGAGGAGAGCAGTACTTC	CASSPHSGGEQYF
NA	TRBV5-1	few	TRBJ1-2	TGCGCCAGCAGCTTGGAGGTGGGGGCATCAGGCTACACCTTC	CASSLEVGASGYTF
NA	TRBV20-1	many	TRBJ2-5	TGCAGTGCTATCCCGGCCAAGACCCAGTACTTC	CSAIPAKTQYF
NA	TRBV5-1	NA	TRBJ2-1	TGCGCCAGCAGCCCCCACTCTACAGGGTCCAATGAGCAGTTCTTC	CASSPHSTGSNEQFF
TRBD2	TRBV10-2	many	TRBJ2-7	TGCGCCAGCCATGATATAACTAGCGGGAGCTCCTACGAGCAGTACTTC	CASHDITSGSSYEQYF
NA	TRBV14	NA	TRBJ2-7	TGTGCCAGCAGCCCCCAGCGGAACTACGAGCAGTACTTC	CASSPQRNYEQYF
TRBD1	TRBV28	many	TRBJ1-2	TGTGCCAGCAGTCAAACGGGACAGGCGGGCTACACCTTC	CASSQTGQAGYTF
NA	TRBV5-5	NA	TRBJ1-1	TGTGCCAGCAGCCCGGGCCAGGGTCGCTCTAACACTGAAGCTTTCTTT	CASSPGQGRSNTEAFF
TRBD2	TRBV27	few	TRBJ2-5	TGTGCCAGCAGTCGCCGGGTGTGGGGAGGGATAAAAGAGACCCAGTACTTC	CASSRRVWGGIKETQYF
NA	TRBV15	NA	TRBJ2-1	TGTGCCACCAGCAGTACGGGGGACATATACAATGAGCAGTTCTTC	CATSSTGDIYNEQFF
NA	TRBV20-1	NA	TRBJ2-3	TGCAGTGCTAGGAGGGGGGGTGCGGGCACAGATACGCAGTATTTT	CSARRGGAGTDTQYF
TRBD2	TRBV9	NA	TRBJ2-2	TGTGCCAGCAGCGTGGGACTAGCGGGAGGAGGCGGGGAGCTGTTTTTT	CASSVGLAGGGGELFF